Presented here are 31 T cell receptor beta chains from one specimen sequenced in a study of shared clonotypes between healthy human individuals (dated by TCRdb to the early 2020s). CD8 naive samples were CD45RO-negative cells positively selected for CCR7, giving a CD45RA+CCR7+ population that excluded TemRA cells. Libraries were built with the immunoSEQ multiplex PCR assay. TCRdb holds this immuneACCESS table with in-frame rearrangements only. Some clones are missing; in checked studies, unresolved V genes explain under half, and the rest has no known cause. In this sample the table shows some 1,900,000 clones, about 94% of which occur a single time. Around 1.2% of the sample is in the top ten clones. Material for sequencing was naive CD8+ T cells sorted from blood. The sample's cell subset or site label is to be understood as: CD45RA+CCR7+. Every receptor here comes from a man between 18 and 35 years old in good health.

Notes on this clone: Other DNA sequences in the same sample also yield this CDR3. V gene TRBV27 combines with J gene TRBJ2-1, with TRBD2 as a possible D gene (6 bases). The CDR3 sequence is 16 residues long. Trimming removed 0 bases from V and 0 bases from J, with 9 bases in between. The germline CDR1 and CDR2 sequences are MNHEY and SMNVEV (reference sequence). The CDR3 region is CASSLSSGDSYNEQFF. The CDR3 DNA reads TGTGCCAGCAGTTTATCTAGCGGAGACTCCTACAATGAGCAGTTCTTC.

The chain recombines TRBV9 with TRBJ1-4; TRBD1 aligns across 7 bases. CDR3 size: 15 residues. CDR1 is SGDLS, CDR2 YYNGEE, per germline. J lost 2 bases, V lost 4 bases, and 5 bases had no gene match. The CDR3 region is CASSPKTGTNEKLFF. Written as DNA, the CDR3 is TGTGCCAGCAGCCCCAAGACAGGGACTAATGAAAAACTGTTTTTT.

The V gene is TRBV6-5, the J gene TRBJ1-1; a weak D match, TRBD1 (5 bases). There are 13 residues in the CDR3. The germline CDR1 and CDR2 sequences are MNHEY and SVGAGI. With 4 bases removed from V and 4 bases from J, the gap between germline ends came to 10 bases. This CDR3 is CASSFPGGTEAFF. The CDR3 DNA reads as TGTGCCAGCAGTTTTCCGGGGGGCACTGAAGCTTTCTTT.

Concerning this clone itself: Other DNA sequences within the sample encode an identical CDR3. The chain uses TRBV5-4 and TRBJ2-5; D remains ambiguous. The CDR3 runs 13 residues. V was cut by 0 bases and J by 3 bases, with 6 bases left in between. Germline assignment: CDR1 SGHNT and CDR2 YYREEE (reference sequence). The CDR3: CASSLDSEETQYF. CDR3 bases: TGTGCCAGCAGCTTGGACTCGGAAGAGACCCAGTACTTC. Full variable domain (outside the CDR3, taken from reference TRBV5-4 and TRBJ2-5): ETGVTQSPTHLIKTRGQQVTLRCSSQSGHNTVSWYQQALGQGPQFIFQYYREEENGRGNFPPRFSGLQFPNYSSELNVNALELDDSALYLCASSLDSEETQYFGPGTRLLVL.

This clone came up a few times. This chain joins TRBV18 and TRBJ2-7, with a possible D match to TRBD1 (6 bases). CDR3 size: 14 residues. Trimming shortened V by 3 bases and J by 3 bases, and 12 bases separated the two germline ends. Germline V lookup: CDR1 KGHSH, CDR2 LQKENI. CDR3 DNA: TGTGCCAGCTCACCGGCGGACAGCCTCTACGAGCAGTACTTC. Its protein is CASSPADSLYEQYF.

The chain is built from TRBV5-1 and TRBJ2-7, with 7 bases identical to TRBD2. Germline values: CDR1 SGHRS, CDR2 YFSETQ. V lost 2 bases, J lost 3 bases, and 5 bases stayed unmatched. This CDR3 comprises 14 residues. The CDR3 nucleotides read TGCGCCAGCAGCTTAGGGACTACGGACTACGAGCAGTACTTC. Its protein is CASSLGTTDYEQYF.

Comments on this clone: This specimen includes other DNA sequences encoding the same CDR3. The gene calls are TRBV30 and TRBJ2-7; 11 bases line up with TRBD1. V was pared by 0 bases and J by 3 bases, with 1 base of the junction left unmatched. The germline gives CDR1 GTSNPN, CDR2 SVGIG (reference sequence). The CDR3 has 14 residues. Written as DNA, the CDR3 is TGTGCCTGGAGTGTAGGGACAGGGGGCTACGAGCAGTACTTC. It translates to CAWSVGTGGYEQYF.

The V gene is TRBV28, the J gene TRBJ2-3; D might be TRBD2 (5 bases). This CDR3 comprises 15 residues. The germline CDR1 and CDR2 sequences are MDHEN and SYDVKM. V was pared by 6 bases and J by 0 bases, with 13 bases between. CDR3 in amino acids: CASSRGYSSTDTQYF. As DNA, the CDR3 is TGTGCCAGCAGCCGCGGGTACTCTAGCACAGATACGCAGTATTTT. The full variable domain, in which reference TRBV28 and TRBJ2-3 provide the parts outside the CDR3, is DVKVTQSSRYLVKRTGEKVFLECVQDMDHENMFWYRQDPGLGLRLIYFSYDVKMKEKGDIPEGYSVSREKKERFSLILESASTNQTSMYLCASSRGYSSTDTQYFGPGTRLTVL.

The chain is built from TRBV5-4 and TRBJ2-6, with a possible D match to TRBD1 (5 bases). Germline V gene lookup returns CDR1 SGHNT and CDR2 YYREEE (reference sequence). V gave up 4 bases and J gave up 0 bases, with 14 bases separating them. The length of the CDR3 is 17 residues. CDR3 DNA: TGTGCCAGCAGCGAAGGGTGGGGCTCCTCTGGGGCCAACGTCCTGACTTTC. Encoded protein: CASSEGWGSSGANVLTF.

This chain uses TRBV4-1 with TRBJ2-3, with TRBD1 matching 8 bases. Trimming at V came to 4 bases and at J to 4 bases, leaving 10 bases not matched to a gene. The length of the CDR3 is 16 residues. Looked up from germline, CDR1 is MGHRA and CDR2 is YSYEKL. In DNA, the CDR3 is TGCGCCAGCAGCCGGATAACAGGGGGTTTATCAGATACGCAGTATTTT. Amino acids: CASSRITGGLSDTQYF.

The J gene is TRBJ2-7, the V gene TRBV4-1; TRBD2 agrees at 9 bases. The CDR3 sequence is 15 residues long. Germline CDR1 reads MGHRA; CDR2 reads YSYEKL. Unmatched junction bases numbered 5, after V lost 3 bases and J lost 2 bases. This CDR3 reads CASSHGASGTYEQYF. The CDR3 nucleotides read TGCGCCAGCAGCCACGGGGCTAGCGGGACCTACGAGCAGTACTTC.

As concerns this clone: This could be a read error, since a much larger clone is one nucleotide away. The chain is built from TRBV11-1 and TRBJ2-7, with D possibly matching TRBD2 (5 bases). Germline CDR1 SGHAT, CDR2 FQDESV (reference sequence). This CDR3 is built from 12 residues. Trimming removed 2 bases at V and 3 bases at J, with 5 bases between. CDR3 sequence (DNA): TGTGCCAGCAGCTTACGGGGCTACGAGCAGTACTTC. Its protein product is CASSLRGYEQYF.

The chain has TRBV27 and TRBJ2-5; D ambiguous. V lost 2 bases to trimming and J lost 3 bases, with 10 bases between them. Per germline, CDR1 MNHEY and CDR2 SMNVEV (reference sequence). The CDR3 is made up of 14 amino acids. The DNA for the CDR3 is TGTGCCAGCAGTTTAGTATATGGGGAAGAGACCCAGTACTTC. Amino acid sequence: CASSLVYGEETQYF.

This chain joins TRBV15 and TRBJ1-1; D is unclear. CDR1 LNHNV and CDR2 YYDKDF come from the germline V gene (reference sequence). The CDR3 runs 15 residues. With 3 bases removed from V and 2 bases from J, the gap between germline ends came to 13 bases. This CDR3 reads CATSSDYSTNTEAFF. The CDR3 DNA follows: TGTGCCACCAGCAGCGACTATTCGACTAACACTGAAGCTTTCTTT.

As DNA, the CDR3 is TGTGCCAGCAGTTTATTGCAGGAGAATTCCTACGAGCAGTACTTC. Translated, it gives CASSLLQENSYEQYF. The chain joins TRBV28 to TRBJ2-7; no definite D call. The germline gives CDR1 MDHEN, CDR2 SYDVKM. Trimming took off 1 base at V and 1 base at J, with 11 bases between the two ends. The CDR3 sequence is 15 residues long.

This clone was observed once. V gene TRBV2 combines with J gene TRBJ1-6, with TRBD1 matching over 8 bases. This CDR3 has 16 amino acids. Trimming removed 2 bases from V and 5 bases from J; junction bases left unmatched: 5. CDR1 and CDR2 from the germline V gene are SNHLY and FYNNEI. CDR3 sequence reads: CASSERAGGNNSPLHF. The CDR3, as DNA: TGTGCCAGCAGTGAACGGGCAGGGGGCAATAATTCACCCCTCCACTTT.

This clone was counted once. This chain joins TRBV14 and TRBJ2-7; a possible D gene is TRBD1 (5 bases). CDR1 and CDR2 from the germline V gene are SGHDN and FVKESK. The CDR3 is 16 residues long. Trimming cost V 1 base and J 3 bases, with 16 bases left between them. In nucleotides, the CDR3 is TGTGCCAGCAGCCAAGTTAGGGGTGATTGGAACTACGAGCAGTACTTC. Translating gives CASSQVRGDWNYEQYF.

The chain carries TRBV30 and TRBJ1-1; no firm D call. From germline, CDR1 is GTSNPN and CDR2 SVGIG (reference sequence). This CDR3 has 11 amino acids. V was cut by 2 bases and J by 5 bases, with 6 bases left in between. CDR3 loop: CAWSYETEAFF. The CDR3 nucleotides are TGTGCCTGGAGTTACGAGACTGAAGCTTTCTTT.

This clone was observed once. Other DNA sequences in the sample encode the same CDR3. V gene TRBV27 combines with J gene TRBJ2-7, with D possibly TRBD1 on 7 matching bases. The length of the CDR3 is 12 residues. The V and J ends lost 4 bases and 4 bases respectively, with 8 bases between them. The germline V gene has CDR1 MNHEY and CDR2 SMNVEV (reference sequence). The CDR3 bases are TGTGCCAGCAGTTCAGGGGGGTACGAGCAGTACTTC. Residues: CASSSGGYEQYF.

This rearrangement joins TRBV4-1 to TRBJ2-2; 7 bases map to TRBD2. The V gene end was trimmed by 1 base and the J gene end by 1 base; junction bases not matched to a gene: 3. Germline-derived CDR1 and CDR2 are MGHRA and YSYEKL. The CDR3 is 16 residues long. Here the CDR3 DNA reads TGCGCCAGCAGCCAAGGTTCTAGCGGGAACACCGGGGAGCTGTTTTTT. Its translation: CASSQGSSGNTGELFF.

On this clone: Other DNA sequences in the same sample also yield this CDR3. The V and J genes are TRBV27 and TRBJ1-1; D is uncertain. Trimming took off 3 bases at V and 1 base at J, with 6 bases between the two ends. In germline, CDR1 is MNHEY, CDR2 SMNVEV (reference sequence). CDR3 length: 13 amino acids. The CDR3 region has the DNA TGTGCCAGCAGTTTTAGTGGGAACACTGAAGCTTTCTTT. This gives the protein CASSFSGNTEAFF.

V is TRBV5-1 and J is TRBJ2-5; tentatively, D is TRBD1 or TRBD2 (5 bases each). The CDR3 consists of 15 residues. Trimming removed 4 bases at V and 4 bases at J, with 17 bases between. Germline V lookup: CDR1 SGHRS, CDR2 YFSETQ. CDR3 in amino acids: CASSLTPGPAETQYF. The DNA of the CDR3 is TGCGCCAGCAGCCTAACTCCGGGACCCGCAGAGACCCAGTACTTC.

The CDR3 protein is CATSDLEAGVTDTQYF. Here the CDR3 DNA reads TGTGCCACCTCGGACTTAGAAGCGGGAGTCACAGATACGCAGTATTTT. The chain links TRBV2 to TRBJ2-3; 8 bases map to TRBD2. This CDR3 spans 16 amino acids. Trimming removed 10 bases from V and 2 bases from J; junction bases left unmatched: 14. In germline, CDR1 is SNHLY, CDR2 FYNNEI.

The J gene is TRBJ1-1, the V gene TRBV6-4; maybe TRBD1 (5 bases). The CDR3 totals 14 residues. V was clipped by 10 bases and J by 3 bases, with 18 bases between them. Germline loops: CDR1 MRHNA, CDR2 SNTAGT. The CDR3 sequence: CATVTDRRDTEAFF. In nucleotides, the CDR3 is TGTGCCACCGTGACAGATCGAAGGGACACTGAAGCTTTCTTT.

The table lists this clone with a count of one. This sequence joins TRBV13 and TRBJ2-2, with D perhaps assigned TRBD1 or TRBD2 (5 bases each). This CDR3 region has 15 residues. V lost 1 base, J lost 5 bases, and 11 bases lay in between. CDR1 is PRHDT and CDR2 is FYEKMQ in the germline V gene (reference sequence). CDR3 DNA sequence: TGTGCCAGCAGCTTAGTTGAGGGACGGACCGGGGAGCTGTTTTTT. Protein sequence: CASSLVEGRTGELFF.

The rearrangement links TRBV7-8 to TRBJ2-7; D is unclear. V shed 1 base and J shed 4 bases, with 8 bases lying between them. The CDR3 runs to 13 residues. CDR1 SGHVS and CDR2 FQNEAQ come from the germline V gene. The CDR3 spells CASSLENFYEQYF. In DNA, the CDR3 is TGTGCCAGCAGCTTAGAAAATTTTTACGAGCAGTACTTC.

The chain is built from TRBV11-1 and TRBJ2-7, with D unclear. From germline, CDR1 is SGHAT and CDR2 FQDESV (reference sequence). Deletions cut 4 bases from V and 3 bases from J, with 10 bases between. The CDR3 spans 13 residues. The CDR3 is CASSWGTNYEQYF. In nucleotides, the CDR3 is TGTGCCAGCAGCTGGGGTACGAACTACGAGCAGTACTTC.

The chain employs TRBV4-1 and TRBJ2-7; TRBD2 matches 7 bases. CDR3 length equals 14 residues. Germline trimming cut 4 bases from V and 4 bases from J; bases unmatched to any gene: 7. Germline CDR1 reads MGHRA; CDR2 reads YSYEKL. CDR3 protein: CASSLTPAGYEQYF. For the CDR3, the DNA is TGCGCCAGCAGCCTCACGCCAGCGGGGTACGAGCAGTACTTC.

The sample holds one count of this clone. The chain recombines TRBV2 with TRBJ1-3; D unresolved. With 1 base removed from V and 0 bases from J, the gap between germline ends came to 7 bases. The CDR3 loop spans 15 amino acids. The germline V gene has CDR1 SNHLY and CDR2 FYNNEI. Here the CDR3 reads CASSEDMGSGNTIYF. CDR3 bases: TGTGCCAGCAGTGAAGATATGGGCTCTGGAAACACCATATATTTT.

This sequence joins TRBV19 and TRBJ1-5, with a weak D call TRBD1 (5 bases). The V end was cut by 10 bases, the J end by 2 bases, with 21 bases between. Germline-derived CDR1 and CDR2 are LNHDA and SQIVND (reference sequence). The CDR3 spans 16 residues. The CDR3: CATTRDGGDGNQPQHF. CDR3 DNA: TGTGCCACCACGAGGGATGGGGGAGATGGCAATCAGCCCCAGCATTTT.

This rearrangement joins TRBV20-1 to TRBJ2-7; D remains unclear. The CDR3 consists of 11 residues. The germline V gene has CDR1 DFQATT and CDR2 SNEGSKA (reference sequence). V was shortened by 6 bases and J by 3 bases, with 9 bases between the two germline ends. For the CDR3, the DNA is TGCAGTGCACGGGTTCTCTACGAGCAGTACTTC. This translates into CSARVLYEQYF.